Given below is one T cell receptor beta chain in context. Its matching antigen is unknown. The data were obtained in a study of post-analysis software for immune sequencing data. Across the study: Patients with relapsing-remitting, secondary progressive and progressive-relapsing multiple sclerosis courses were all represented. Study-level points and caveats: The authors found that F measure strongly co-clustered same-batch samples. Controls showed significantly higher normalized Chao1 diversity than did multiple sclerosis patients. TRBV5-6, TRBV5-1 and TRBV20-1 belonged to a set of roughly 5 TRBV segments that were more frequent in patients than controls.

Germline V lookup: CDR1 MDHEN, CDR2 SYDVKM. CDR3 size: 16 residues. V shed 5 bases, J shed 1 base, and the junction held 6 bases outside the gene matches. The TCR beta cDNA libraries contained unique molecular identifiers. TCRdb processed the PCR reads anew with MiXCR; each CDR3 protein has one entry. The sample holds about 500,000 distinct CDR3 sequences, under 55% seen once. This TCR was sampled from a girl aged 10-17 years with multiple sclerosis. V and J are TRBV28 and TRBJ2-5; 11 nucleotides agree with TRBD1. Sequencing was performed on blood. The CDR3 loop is CASSGRDRGVQETQYF. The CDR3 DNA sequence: TGTGCCAGCAGTGGCCGGGACAGGGGGGTCCAAGAGACCCAGTACTTC.